Each of the 25 T cell receptor beta chains below was sequenced from the same sample in a study of identical twins. TCRdb fed the 5' RACE reads into MiXCR, producing one record per CDR3 protein. The table has roughly 280,000 distinct CDR3 sequences, roughly 9.7% seen once; the top ten hold 7% to 8.5%. These records were also assigned to another study, of yellow fever vaccine responses in identical twins.

The material sequenced was CD8+ T cells sorted from blood. These receptors all stem from a woman aged 18-29 years in good health.

This clonotype occurred a few times. This chain uses TRBV7-9 with TRBJ2-3, with D perhaps given as TRBD1 or TRBD2 (6 bases each). This CDR3 spans 14 amino acids. Trimming pared 0 bases from V and 4 bases from J, leaving 8 bases between. Germline V gene sequence: CDR1 SEHNR, CDR2 FQNEAQ (reference sequence). CDR3 residues: CASSLARGPDTQYF. CDR3 DNA sequence: TGTGCCAGCAGCTTAGCCCGGGGGCCAGATACGCAGTATTTT. Based on the CDR3 plus reference TRBV7-9 and TRBJ2-3, the full variable domain is DTGVSQNPRHKITKRGQNVTFRCDPISEHNRLYWYRQTLGQGPEFLTYFQNEAQLEKSRLLSDRFSAERPKGSFSTLEIQRTEQGDSAMYLCASSLARGPDTQYFGPGTRLTVL.

The sample holds many counts of this clonotype. The rearrangement links TRBV24-1 to TRBJ2-7; D unclear. Trimming took 3 bases from V and 0 from J, leaving 5 bases between them. The CDR3 extends over 13 amino acids. Germline values: CDR1 KGHDR, CDR2 SFDVKD. The chain's CDR3 is CATSDRLSYEQYF. Written as DNA, the CDR3 is TGTGCCACCAGTGATAGACTCTCCTACGAGCAGTACTTC.

The chain joins TRBV4-2 to TRBJ2-2; a possible D gene is TRBD2 (5 bases). Trimming pared 0 bases from V and 3 bases from J, leaving 11 bases between. Germline CDR1 and CDR2: LGHNA and YNFKEQ. This CDR3 has 16 residues. The CDR3 region has the DNA TGTGCCAGCAGCCAAGACCCGGGAACGCACACCGGGGAGCTGTTTTTT. Protein: CASSQDPGTHTGELFF.

The V and J genes are TRBV7-9 and TRBJ1-6; D uncertain. CDR1 and CDR2 from the germline V gene are SEHNR and FQNEAQ (reference sequence). CDR3 length equals 13 residues. Trimming removed 7 bases from V and 8 bases from J, with 12 bases in between. The CDR3 here is CASTYGRDSPLHF. DNA for the CDR3: TGTGCCAGCACCTACGGGAGGGATTCACCCCTCCACTTT.

This clonotype was seen at least ten times. The rearrangement uses TRBV6-5 and TRBJ2-3; D remains ambiguous. Between the trimmed V and J ends, which lost 3 bases and 3 bases, there was a span of 7 bases. CDR1 is MNHEY and CDR2 is SVGAGI in the germline V gene. The CDR3 consists of 13 residues. This CDR3 is CASSYQKTDTQYF. The CDR3 DNA sequence: TGTGCCAGCAGTTATCAGAAGACAGATACGCAGTATTTT.

This clonotype was seen repeatedly, ten times or more. The CDR3 DNA is TGTGCCAGCAGCCAATCGACAGACCAAGAGACCCAGTACTTC. It is translated as CASSQSTDQETQYF. V and J are TRBV14 and TRBJ2-5; possible D gene TRBD1, 5 bases. Germline V gives CDR1 SGHDN, CDR2 FVKESK. This CDR3 is 14 amino acids long. The V gene lost 2 bases and the J gene lost 0 bases, with 7 bases spanning the gap.

This clonotype was recorded at least ten times. CDR3 sequence (DNA): TGTGCCAGCAGAACCACAGGGGATGGAACTTACGAGCAGTACTTC. Its protein product is CASRTTGDGTYEQYF. The chain is built from TRBV7-9 and TRBJ2-7; 7 nucleotides match TRBD1. This CDR3 has 15 amino acids. With 6 bases clipped from V and 4 bases from J, the junction kept 12 bases outside the gene matches. The germline CDR1 and CDR2 sequences are SEHNR and FQNEAQ (reference sequence).

The rearrangement joins TRBV7-9 to TRBJ2-1; weak D call: TRBD2 (6 bases). CDR1 and CDR2 (germline): SEHNR, FQNEAQ (reference sequence). The CDR3 is made up of 16 amino acids. Between the trimmed V and J ends, which lost 4 bases and 0 bases, there was a span of 13 bases. CDR3 in DNA: TGTGCCAGCAGCTCAGGTGGCGGGGACTCCTACAATGAGCAGTTCTTC. Translated, it gives CASSSGGGDSYNEQFF.

This chain links TRBV27 with TRBJ1-5; no firm D call. Germline CDR1 reads MNHEY; CDR2 reads SMNVEV (reference sequence). The length of the CDR3 is 13 residues. With 2 bases removed from V and 5 bases from J, the gap between germline ends came to 7 bases. The CDR3 region is CASSLGQYQPQHF. CDR3 coding DNA: TGTGCCAGCAGTTTAGGGCAGTATCAGCCCCAGCATTTT.

This chain joins TRBV19 and TRBJ1-5; tentative D call: TRBD1 (5 bases). This CDR3 comprises 15 residues. The V gene's germline CDR1 is LNHDA and CDR2 SQIVND (reference sequence). Trimming took off 3 bases at V and 0 bases at J, with 9 bases between the two ends. This CDR3 is CASSIREYSNQPQHF. DNA for the CDR3: TGTGCCAGTAGTATCAGGGAGTATAGCAATCAGCCCCAGCATTTT. The full variable domain, with the rest looked up from reference TRBV19 and TRBJ1-5, is DGGITQSPKYLFRKEGQNVTLSCEQNLNHDAMYWYRQDPGQGLRLIYYSQIVNDFQKGDIAEGYSVSREKKESFPLTVTSAQKNPTAFYLCASSIREYSNQPQHFGDGTRLSIL.

This clonotype was observed a few times. The rearrangement links TRBV7-9 to TRBJ2-5; D could derive from TRBD1 or TRBD2 (5 bases each). Trimming shortened V by 11 bases and J by 2 bases, and 15 bases separated the two germline ends. The CDR3 extends over 13 amino acids. The germline CDR1 and CDR2 sequences are SEHNR and FQNEAQ (reference sequence). The CDR3: CAGMGVLQETQYF. CDR3 coding DNA: TGTGCCGGCATGGGGGTCCTTCAAGAGACCCAGTACTTC.

This clonotype was observed at least ten times. This chain links TRBV21-1 with TRBJ1-4. TRBV21-1 constitutes a pseudogene. This CDR3 is 18 amino acids long. The CDR3 reads CASSKSRQGGDIKEKLFF. CDR3 bases: TGTGCCAGCAGCAAAAGCCGGCAGGGTGGGGATATAAAGGAAAAACTGTTTTTT.

This clonotype was recorded at least ten times. The chain is built from TRBV12-3 or TRBV12-4 and TRBJ2-7, with 10 bases aligning to TRBD2. The CDR3 covers 16 residues. V was clipped by 0 bases and J by 2 bases; unmatched bases: 4. CDR3 residues: CASSLARLAGAYEQYF. CDR3 DNA sequence: TGTGCCAGCAGTTTAGCGCGGCTAGCGGGAGCCTACGAGCAGTACTTC.

This clonotype appeared a few times. In DNA form, the CDR3 reads TGTGCCAGCAGCGGGGATGGGACAGGGTTCTACGAGCAGTACTTC. It yields the protein CASSGDGTGFYEQYF. This chain connects TRBV11-2 to TRBJ2-7, with 9 positions matching TRBD1. CDR3 length: 15 amino acids. V lost 5 bases to trimming and J lost 3 bases; unmatched junction nucleotides: 8. From germline, CDR1 is SGHAT and CDR2 FQNNGV.

This clonotype was seen only a few times. V usage is TRBV6-1 and J usage is TRBJ2-7; D possibly corresponds to TRBD1 (5 bases). The germline CDR1 and CDR2 sequences are MNHNS and SASEGT. CDR3 length: 16 amino acids. The V and J ends lost 6 bases and 1 base respectively, with 19 bases between them. The CDR3 is CASRPGNIGWSYEQYF. The CDR3 DNA is TGTGCCAGCAGGCCAGGGAACATCGGGTGGTCCTACGAGCAGTACTTC.

This clonotype has a count of ten or more. The chain is built from TRBV7-9 and TRBJ2-2; D ambiguous. Germline lookup yields CDR1 SEHNR and CDR2 FQNEAQ (reference sequence). The CDR3 is 16 residues long. V dropped 5 bases and J dropped 7 bases, with 20 bases sitting between them. DNA of the CDR3: TGTGCCAGCAGCGCCCGTCAGTCCACTCTAGACGGGGAGCTGTTTTTT. Its translation: CASSARQSTLDGELFF.

The table lists this clonotype with a few counts. A read error may produce the germline difference seen at one junction end. The chain couples TRBV11-2 to TRBJ2-3, with TRBD2 identical over 11 bases. The CDR3 has 18 amino acids. Germline V lookup: CDR1 SGHAT, CDR2 FQNNGV. The DNA of the CDR3 is TGTGCCAGCAGCGCACGACTAGCGGGGTTTACTAGCACAGATACGCAGTGTTTT. Amino acid sequence: CASSARLAGFTSTDTQCF.

The chain joins TRBV7-9 to TRBJ1-1; the D is unclear. The CDR3 extends over 15 amino acids. Per the germline V gene, CDR1 is SEHNR and CDR2 is FQNEAQ (reference sequence). V was trimmed by 5 bases and J by 1 base, leaving 14 bases between them. CDR3 nucleotides: TGTGCCAGCAGCCATGGCGTGGGCCAGAACACTGAAGCTTTCTTT. It encodes CASSHGVGQNTEAFF.

This clonotype was counted ten times or more. J is TRBJ2-7 and V is TRBV5-1; the D is unclear. CDR1 is SGHRS and CDR2 is YFSETQ in the germline V gene. Deletions cut 2 bases from V and 3 bases from J, with 6 bases between. The CDR3 is 12 amino acids. The chain's CDR3 is CASSFEGYEQYF. The CDR3 DNA sequence: TGCGCCAGCAGCTTTGAAGGCTACGAGCAGTACTTC.

This clonotype was counted a few times. The V gene is TRBV27, the J gene TRBJ2-1, with a possible D match to TRBD2 (5 bases). The CDR3 runs to 13 residues. Germline assignment: CDR1 MNHEY and CDR2 SMNVEV (reference sequence). V was cut by 2 bases and J by 5 bases, with 7 bases left in between. The CDR3 here is CASSLHGNNEQFF. In nucleotides, the CDR3 is TGTGCCAGCAGTTTACACGGGAACAATGAGCAGTTCTTC.

V gene TRBV6-2 or TRBV6-3 combines with J gene TRBJ2-7; 9 bases line up with TRBD1. Trimming took 5 bases from V and 3 from J; bases not matched to a gene: 5. Germline V gene sequence: CDR1 MNHEY, CDR2 SVGEGT. The CDR3 sequence is 14 residues long. CDR3 protein: CASSHPDRGYEQYF. DNA of the CDR3: TGTGCCAGCAGTCATCCGGACAGGGGCTACGAGCAGTACTTC.

This clonotype was counted a few times. This rearrangement joins TRBV27 to TRBJ1-1; perhaps TRBD1 as D (5 bases). The CDR3 consists of 13 residues. V was pared by 3 bases and J by 1 base, with 6 bases between. Germline CDR1 and CDR2: MNHEY and SMNVEV (reference sequence). The CDR3 DNA sequence: TGTGCCAGCAGTTTTCAGGGGAACACTGAAGCTTTCTTT. Translated: CASSFQGNTEAFF.

This clonotype was seen at least ten times. The chain carries TRBV5-1 and TRBJ2-3; D remains ambiguous. The ends were cut back, 3 bases at V and 0 bases at J, with 14 bases in the middle. From germline, CDR1 is SGHRS and CDR2 YFSETQ. The CDR3 length is 16 residues. Here the CDR3 reads CASSSWSSSSTDTQYF. The CDR3 DNA follows: TGCGCCAGCAGCTCTTGGTCCAGCTCTAGCACAGATACGCAGTATTTT.

With respect to this clonotype: A far larger clone is off by one base, so a read error is likely. The J gene is TRBJ2-3, the V gene TRBV5-6, with D unclear. CDR3 size: 13 residues. Germline V lookup: CDR1 SGHDT, CDR2 YYEEEE. The CDR3 spells CASSLSGADMQYF. The CDR3, as DNA: TGTGCCAGCAGCTTATCTGGAGCAGATATGCAGTATTTT.

This chain uses TRBV5-4 with TRBJ2-5, with a tentative D call TRBD2 (6 bases). The germline CDR1 and CDR2 sequences are SGHNT and YYREEE (reference sequence). This CDR3 has 14 amino acids. V was pared by 4 bases and J by 3 bases, with 13 bases between. DNA for the CDR3: TGTGCCAGCAGCGACCTTAGCGGAGAAGAGACCCAGTACTTC. It translates to CASSDLSGEETQYF.